This T cell receptor beta chain was recovered during a study of identical twins. TCRdb passed the 5' RACE reads through MiXCR, listing each CDR3 protein once. Among about 480,000 distinct CDR3 sequences listed, 13% to 15% were seen once. As concerns this clonotype: Its target is not known.

Study-level points and caveats: The study based its conclusions on cross-sectional statistical analysis and did not follow the same donors. Where beta out-of-frame sequences were concerned, excess twin sharing was weaker.

The same specimen was also included in a second study, on yellow fever vaccine responses in identical twins.

Sequenced sample: CD4+ T cells sorted from blood. This receptor was obtained from a young woman in good health.

The DNA for the CDR3 is TGCAGTGCTACGAGCACCGGGGAGCTGTTTTTT. Encoded protein: CSATSTGELFF. This chain links TRBV20-1 with TRBJ2-2; D unresolved. Germline CDR1 is DFQATT and CDR2 is SNEGSKA (reference sequence). The CDR3 is made up of 11 amino acids. V was cut by 4 bases and J by 4 bases, with 4 bases left in between.